What follows describes a single T cell receptor beta chain. Its matching antigen is unknown. This sample stems from a study of blood T cells in healthy people across ages. General observations from the study: Diversity was higher, and naive CD4+ cells more numerous, in long-lived donors than in aged donors.

Primed by a sample-barcoded 5' primer and a J-beta primer mix, a second PCR proceeded for about 6 to 12 cycles. Each cDNA was tagged by a template-switch adaptor containing 12 random nucleotides. TCRdb processed the 5' RACE reads anew with MiXCR; each CDR3 protein has one entry. This table has about 640,000 distinct CDR3 sequences, roughly 53% appearing once. The sample was blood. The receptor was derived from a man in his 60s in good health.

Written as DNA, the CDR3 is TGTGCCAGCAGCCCCCCGGGCAGGGAAGAGACCCAGTACTTC. It is translated as CASSPPGREETQYF. The chain couples TRBV7-8 to TRBJ2-5; D is perhaps TRBD1 (5 bases). From germline, CDR1 is SGHVS and CDR2 FQNEAQ. This CDR3 spans 14 amino acids. Trimming stripped 5 bases from V and 3 bases from J, with 13 bases between. Full variable domain (missing parts from reference TRBV7-8 and TRBJ2-5): GAGVSQSPRYKVAKRGQDVALRCDPISGHVSLFWYQQALGQGPEFLTYFQNEAQLDKSGLPSDRFFAERPEGSVSTLKIQRTQQEDSAVYLCASSPPGREETQYFGPGTRLLVL.